This TCR beta chain was recorded in a study of identifying expanded T cells in peripheral blood (dated by TCRdb to between 2019 and 2020). For context, the study as a whole: Four technical replicates, made by sequencing separate aliquots from the same pool of genomic DNA, were compared pairwise.

TCRbeta CDR3 regions were profiled by bias-controlled multiplex PCR amplification of genomic DNA with the immunoSEQ Assay. Turning to the authors' computational methods: The absolute abundance of each unique TCRbeta CDR3 region was quantified after sequences were collapsed and filtered. Differential abundance was tested with two models: a binomial (Fisher-equivalent) model and a beta-binomial model that adds time-dependent variance fitted from healthy donors. Clones with fewer than 5 combined templates were excluded, and clones with Benjamini-Hochberg FDR below 0.01 were called differentially abundant. Beta-binomial variance was modeled as a function of total template count across the two samples using the form v = (b*log(k)+a)^2. This immuneACCESS table, as held by TCRdb, lists in-frame sequences with V and J called but not all clones. Of the missing ones, under half trace to an unresolved V gene in checked studies; the others have no known cause. V, J and clone size derive from that table, while D and trimming were established from the DNA sequence. This sample holds 85,000 to 100,000 clones; roughly 88% were observed only once. In total, the top ten clones hold about 4% of the sample.

Concerning this clone itself: The antigen it binds to is not known. Base qualities are not provided; no much larger clone lies one nucleotide away.

What the work shows at the level of the full study, not this receptor alone: Across all healthy donors, variance in clone template counts between roughly 2-week samples was found to increase significantly with total template count. Both the number of clones called differentially abundant and the false-positive rate were significantly reduced by the beta-binomial model across all healthy-donor time intervals. The authors expected that biological variance in healthy repertoires might rise further over much longer intervals, such as months to years. Between technical replicates the binomial model flagged around 1.3 differentially abundant clones, whereas over around 2 weeks the binomial model flagged about 16.4 and over four weeks around 18.

During the collection period, no immune events, such as infections, were documented for the healthy donors. Healthy-donor blood repertoires served as a training cohort to calibrate time-dependent variance in a beta-binomial model of T-cell clone differential abundance. The training cohort included around 10 healthy donors, of whom 3 were female and 7 were male. The donors were between roughly 29 and 70 years old, with an average age of about 40 years. Whole blood from each healthy donor was obtained from a commercial supplier and was collected at three time points 2 to 3 weeks apart. Genomic DNA was extracted from unsorted whole blood for immunosequencing. The sample taken for sequencing was blood. The source is a person between 18 and 69 years old in good health.

The nucleotide sequence reads TGTGCCTGGAGGGGACTAGCGGGTGAGCAGTTCTTC. It is translated as CAWRGLAGEQFF. The V and J genes are TRBV30 and TRBJ2-1, and TRBD2 aligns with 12 junction nucleotides. In the germline V gene (reference sequence), CDR1 corresponds to GTSNPN and CDR2 to SVGIG. V is pruned by 3 bases and J by 9 bases, leaving 0 bases of the junction without a gene match. Measured from the cysteine to the phenylalanine, the CDR3 is 12 residues long. The read is trimmed to its CDR3 DNA, 36 bases read in frame from base 1.